This entry features one TCR beta chain sequence. The antigen remains undetermined. This sample was taken from a study of graft-versus-host responses after intestinal transplantation. The wider study: As for transplant type, recipients had multivisceral, liver-intestinal, or isolated intestinal grafts. Study observations and caveats: Recipient bone marrow held GvH clones, some seen earlier in ileum or blood. Early HvG declines after transplant were associated with peak circulating GvH clone levels.

Germline assignment: CDR1 SGHNT and CDR2 YENEEA. The V gene lost 3 bases and the J gene lost 0 bases, with 3 bases spanning the gap. This CDR3 contains 13 residues. The data were produced by immunoSEQ multiplex PCR, yet TCRdb's version contains in-frame clones alone and is incomplete. The table lists 75,000 to 100,000 clones, around 91% of them singletons. This TCR derives from a human donor who was the organ donor for an intestinal transplant. The rearrangement uses TRBV11-3 and TRBJ2-1; no firm D call. Specimen: unstimulated CD4+ T cells sorted from spleen or lymph node cells, collected before transplant. CDR3: CASSFSSYNEQFF. Written as DNA, the CDR3 is TGTGCCAGCAGCTTTAGCTCCTACAATGAGCAGTTCTTC.